The 28 T cell receptor beta chains below come from one sample, sequenced in a study of Tregs in tolerant kidney transplant recipients. The nonmyeloablative bone marrow transplants came from related graft donors, with transient mixed chimerism. Repertoires were generated with immunoSEQ multiplex PCR, while TCRdb's copy carries only in-frame clones and drops some. Of approximately 60,000 clones in the sample, 80% to 90% were seen once. This specimen was CD4+ T cells from blood (PBMCs), taken 6 months after the transplant. These receptors all stem from a human patient who received a combined kidney and bone marrow transplant. Some of these T cells may belong to the graft donor.

Written as DNA, the CDR3 is TGTGCCAGCAGCCTTGCGGGGGGGGCGTGGGAGCAGTACTTC. Translating it yields CASSLAGGAWEQYF. The chain recombines TRBV27 with TRBJ2-7, with 9 nucleotides matching TRBD2. There are 14 residues in the CDR3. Germline CDR1 is MNHEY and CDR2 is SMNVEV (reference sequence). V shed 6 bases, J shed 7 bases, and the junction held 10 bases outside the gene matches.

The V call is TRBV5-1, the J call TRBJ1-2; 7 nucleotides line up with TRBD1. V was pared by 7 bases and J by 4 bases, with 7 bases of the junction left unmatched. The CDR3 totals 13 residues. Germline CDR1 and CDR2: SGHRS and YFSETQ. CDR3 residues: CASGSGQPYGYTF. CDR3 DNA sequence: TGCGCCAGCGGCTCGGGACAGCCCTATGGCTACACCTTC.

CDR3: CASRRGSSRNEQFF. Written as DNA, the CDR3 is TGTGCCAGCAGGCGGGGGTCCTCCCGAAATGAGCAGTTCTTC. This chain joins TRBV2 and TRBJ2-1; TRBD2 aligns across 7 bases. Germline CDR1 reads SNHLY; CDR2 reads FYNNEI. Trimming at V came to 6 bases and at J to 7 bases, leaving 9 bases not matched to a gene. The CDR3 contains 14 residues.

The CDR3 DNA sequence: TGTGCCAGCAGTACAACAGCTGGCTACACCTTC. Its translation: CASSTTAGYTF. V usage is TRBV25-1 and J usage is TRBJ1-2; D call uncertain. This CDR3 is built from 11 residues. Trimming removed 5 bases from V and 7 bases from J, with 8 bases in between. The V gene's germline CDR1 is MGHDK and CDR2 SYGVNS.

This clone turned up a few times. V is TRBV6-5 and J is TRBJ1-2, with 9 positions matching TRBD1. Per the germline V gene, CDR1 is MNHEY and CDR2 is SVGAGI. The ends lost 2 bases at V and 8 bases at J; junction bases unmatched: 3. The length of the CDR3 is 13 residues. CDR3 region: CASSYGTGLGYTF. For the CDR3, the DNA is TGTGCCAGCAGTTACGGGACAGGGTTGGGCTACACCTTC.

This chain joins TRBV10-3 and TRBJ2-1; unclear D gene. The ends were cut back, 3 bases at V and 10 bases at J, with 16 bases in the middle. The CDR3 covers 14 residues. Germline CDR1 ENHRY, CDR2 SYGVKD. This chain's CDR3 is CAISDSFDPGEQFF. The CDR3 coding sequence is TGTGCCATCAGTGATTCCTTTGATCCAGGAGAGCAGTTCTTC.

V gene TRBV5-4 combines with J gene TRBJ2-5; 10 positions agree with TRBD1. The CDR3 consists of 14 residues. Germline CDR1 is SGHNT and CDR2 is YYREEE (reference sequence). V lost 7 bases and J lost 5; bases outside the gene matches: 8. DNA of the CDR3: TGTGCCAGCGGTCGGACAGGGGGTCGGGAGACCCAGTACTTC. Protein: CASGRTGGRETQYF.

V is TRBV19 and J is TRBJ1-3, with 9 bases matching TRBD1. The J segment lost 1 base and the V segment lost 7 bases, leaving 11 bases of the junction unmatched. The germline CDR1 and CDR2 sequences are LNHDA and SQIVND (reference sequence). The CDR3 has 17 amino acids. CDR3 residues: CASNGQGKGGSGNTIYF. The CDR3 bases are TGTGCCAGTAATGGACAGGGGAAGGGCGGTTCTGGAAACACCATATATTTT.

The rearrangement uses TRBV9 and TRBJ2-1; TRBD2 aligns across 8 bases. The CDR3 is 14 amino acids. The J segment lost 10 bases and the V segment lost 2 bases, leaving 8 bases of the junction unmatched. Germline V gene data show CDR1 as SGDLS and CDR2 as YYNGEE. The CDR3 DNA sequence: TGTGCCAGCAGCGTCAGCGGGAGTTTGAGCGAGCAGTTCTTC. Encoded protein: CASSVSGSLSEQFF.

The rearrangement joins TRBV7-2 to TRBJ2-7; 7 nucleotides align to TRBD2. Germline CDR1 SGHTA, CDR2 FQGNSA. Losses at the gene ends were 4 bases for V and 3 bases for J; bases not matched to a gene: 9. The CDR3 totals 15 residues. The CDR3 here is CASSSNGGGVYEQYF. CDR3 sequence (DNA): TGTGCCAGCAGCTCCAACGGGGGAGGGGTCTACGAGCAGTACTTC.

The CDR3 here is CASTTLSTDTQYF. In nucleotides, the CDR3 is TGTGCCAGCACCACATTGAGCACAGATACGCAGTATTTT. J is TRBJ2-3 and V is TRBV28; D unclear. The germline gives CDR1 MDHEN, CDR2 SYDVKM. The length of the CDR3 is 13 residues. Trimming cost V 7 bases and J 0 bases, with 8 bases left between them.

The rearrangement links TRBV5-8 to TRBJ2-7; possible D gene TRBD1, 6 bases. This CDR3 is 14 amino acids long. Germline CDR1 is SGHTS and CDR2 is YDEGEE. V lost 2 bases, J lost 4 bases, and 13 bases lay in between. CDR3 sequence: CASSFSGGLYEQYF. In DNA, the CDR3 is TGTGCCAGCAGCTTTTCTGGGGGCTTGTACGAGCAGTACTTC.

The chain is built from TRBV14 and TRBJ2-7; 7 positions match TRBD1. Germline V gives CDR1 SGHDN, CDR2 FVKESK. The CDR3 length is 15 residues. The junction had 8 bases not matched to a gene; V was cut back by 2 bases and J by 4 bases. CDR3 DNA sequence: TGTGCCAGCAGCCAAAAGGGGGCGTCTAGGTACGAGCAGTACTTC. It specifies CASSQKGASRYEQYF.

As concerns this clone: One end of the junction fails to match germline, which may point to a read error. The sample holds other DNA sequences that translate to the same CDR3. The chain recombines TRBV5-1 with TRBJ1-6; D remains ambiguous. CDR3 size: 17 residues. Looked up from germline, CDR1 is SGHRS and CDR2 is YFSETQ. CDR3 bases: TGCGCCAGCAGCTTGGAACTAGGGAGCTCCTATAATTCCCCCCTCCACTTT. Protein sequence: CASSLELGSSYNSPLHF. The whole variable domain, filled in from reference TRBV5-1 and TRBJ1-6, reads KAGVTQTPRYLIKTRGQQVTLSCSPISGHRSVSWYQQTPGQGLQFLFEYFSETQRNKGNFPGRFSGRQFSNSRSEMNVSTLELGDSALYLCASSLELGSSYNSPLHFGNGTRLTVT.

The sample holds one count of this clone. The CDR3 loop is CASSPGQNRVLDEQYF. The CDR3, as DNA: TGCGCCAGCAGCCCAGGACAAAACAGGGTACTCGACGAGCAGTACTTC. The gene calls are TRBV4-3 and TRBJ2-7, with D perhaps TRBD1 (6 bases). V was trimmed by 4 bases and J by 5 bases, leaving 21 bases between them. The length of the CDR3 is 16 residues. CDR1 and CDR2 (germline): LGHNA, YSLEER.

This clone has just a few counts. Here the CDR3 DNA reads TGCGCCAGCAGCTCCGGGACAGGAGCAGGCCTCTCTGGGGCCAACGTCCTGACTTTC. Translation: CASSSGTGAGLSGANVLTF. This chain connects TRBV5-1 to TRBJ2-6, with 8 bases lining up with TRBD1. The ends lost 3 bases at V and 0 bases at J; junction bases unmatched: 11. CDR1 and CDR2 (germline): SGHRS, YFSETQ. This CDR3 contains 19 residues.

The chain employs TRBV7-2 and TRBJ2-1; D is unclear. From germline, CDR1 is SGHTA and CDR2 FQGNSA. The CDR3 totals 15 residues. V lost 2 bases and J 0 bases, leaving 8 bases between the germline ends. The CDR3 here is CASSLRFSSYNEQFF. As DNA, the CDR3 is TGTGCCAGCAGCTTAAGATTTAGCTCCTACAATGAGCAGTTCTTC.

The gene calls are TRBV7-9 and TRBJ1-1; the match to TRBD1 covers 7 bases. Germline V CDR1 and CDR2: SEHNR, FQNEAQ (reference sequence). The junction had 4 bases not matched to a gene; V was cut back by 6 bases and J by 3 bases. This CDR3 has 13 amino acids. The CDR3 nucleotides read TGTGCCAGCAGGCTCACAGGGGACACTGAAGCTTTCTTT. It codes for CASRLTGDTEAFF.

The chain is built from TRBV29-1 and TRBJ1-2, with D tentatively TRBD1 (6 bases). V lost 7 bases, J lost 8 bases, and 14 bases lay in between. Looked up from germline, CDR1 is SQVTM and CDR2 is ANQGSEA. The CDR3 is made up of 11 amino acids. The chain's CDR3 is CSGGGQRGYTF. CDR3 coding DNA: TGCAGCGGGGGGGGACAACGGGGCTACACCTTC.

J is TRBJ2-1 and V is TRBV5-1; TRBD2 matches 7 bases. V was clipped by 7 bases and J by 5 bases; unmatched bases: 15. Looked up from germline, CDR1 is SGHRS and CDR2 is YFSETQ. The CDR3 is made up of 16 amino acids. This CDR3 reads CASRGVAGYPHNEQFF. The CDR3 nucleotides read TGCGCCAGCCGGGGGGTAGCGGGTTATCCTCACAATGAGCAGTTCTTC. The entire variable domain, with the rest obtained from reference TRBV5-1 and TRBJ2-1, is as follows: KAGVTQTPRYLIKTRGQQVTLSCSPISGHRSVSWYQQTPGQGLQFLFEYFSETQRNKGNFPGRFSGRQFSNSRSEMNVSTLELGDSALYLCASRGVAGYPHNEQFFGPGTRLTVL.

The CDR3: CASPTSVRGFNEQFF. CDR3 nucleotide sequence: TGCGCCAGTCCCACTAGCGTCAGGGGTTTCAATGAGCAGTTCTTC. This chain uses TRBV5-1 with TRBJ2-1; possible D gene TRBD2, 7 bases. Germline V gene data show CDR1 as SGHRS and CDR2 as YFSETQ. This CDR3 region has 15 residues. V was pared by 8 bases and J by 6 bases, with 21 bases between.

This clone was seen just once. The rearrangement uses TRBV29-1 and TRBJ1-2, with D possibly TRBD1 on 5 matching bases. The CDR3 contains 12 residues. CDR1 is SQVTM, CDR2 ANQGSEA, per germline. V lost 7 bases and J 3 bases, leaving 12 bases between the germline ends. Written as DNA, the CDR3 is TGCAGCGGCCTCGACAGCTACTATGGCTACACCTTC. Translating it yields CSGLDSYYGYTF.

The chain uses TRBV5-1 and TRBJ2-3, with a weak D call TRBD1 (5 bases). The CDR3 runs to 15 residues. Germline assignment: CDR1 SGHRS and CDR2 YFSETQ. Trimming pared 0 bases from V and 4 bases from J, leaving 12 bases between. The CDR3 nucleotides are TGCGCCAGCAGCTTGGGGCAGGGAAGCGCAGATACGCAGTATTTT. Translated: CASSLGQGSADTQYF.

The chain joins TRBV4-1 to TRBJ2-7; 11 bases agree with TRBD2. V lost 5 bases, J lost 5 bases, and 17 bases stayed unmatched. The CDR3 has 18 residues. Germline V lookup: CDR1 MGHRA, CDR2 YSYEKL. In nucleotides, the CDR3 is TGCGCCAGCAGCAAACTAGCGGGAGTTTATATGGGTAACCACGAGCAGTACTTC. Protein: CASSKLAGVYMGNHEQYF.

A note on this clone: Other DNA sequences in the sample encode the same CDR3. This rearrangement joins TRBV28 to TRBJ1-6; D is undetermined. The CDR3 spans 12 residues. Trimming took 5 bases from V and 5 from J, leaving 4 bases between them. Per the germline V gene, CDR1 is MDHEN and CDR2 is SYDVKM. The CDR3 is CASSLNNSPLHF. The CDR3 nucleotides read TGTGCCAGCAGTCTAAATAATTCACCCCTCCACTTT.

This sequence joins TRBV4-1 and TRBJ1-3, with no clear D. The ends were cut back, 4 bases at V and 6 bases at J, with 10 bases in the middle. There are 13 residues in the CDR3. Germline CDR1 MGHRA, CDR2 YSYEKL. CDR3 DNA sequence: TGCGCCAGCAGCCGAGAGAAGCAAAACACCATATATTTT. This gives the protein CASSREKQNTIYF.

V gene TRBV29-1 combines with J gene TRBJ2-3; perhaps TRBD1 as D (6 bases). V lost 7 bases, J lost 2 bases, and 16 bases lay in between. CDR3 size: 14 residues. Germline assignment: CDR1 SQVTM and CDR2 ANQGSEA. The CDR3 DNA sequence: TGCAGCGCGGCCCCACAGGGTAACACAGATACGCAGTATTTT. It specifies CSAAPQGNTDTQYF.

The chain joins TRBV4-2 to TRBJ1-2, with D uncertain. The CDR3 is 14 residues long. Trimming cost V 1 base and J 4 bases, with 10 bases left between them. From germline, CDR1 is LGHNA and CDR2 YNFKEQ. The CDR3 DNA reads TGTGCCAGCAGCCAAGCGGGAGATCCCTATGGCTACACCTTC. It yields the protein CASSQAGDPYGYTF.